The T cell receptor (beta chain) under discussion was sequenced for a study of T-cell memory formation after mild COVID-19. In its sample, this clonotype was seen a few times. Its target is not known. The V segment lost 5 bases and the J segment 9 bases; nucleotides outside the gene matches: 18. Per the germline V gene, CDR1 is MNHEY and CDR2 is SMNVEV (reference sequence). CDR3 length: 16 amino acids. TCRdb fed the 5' RACE reads into MiXCR, producing one record per CDR3 protein. The sample lists some 250,000 distinct CDR3 sequences; approximately 18% were seen once. Study-wide points: Second-wave clones reaching peak frequency on day 37 lacked confirmed SARS-CoV-2 specificity. Memory sampled before infection contained some responding clones, suggesting cross-reactive memory joined. Largely, contracting CD4+ clones fell within CM and EM, and contracting CD8+ clones within EMRA. CD4/CD8 balance held among clones contracting day 15 to 85, and later expanders leaned CD4+.

The clonotype was recovered from a man aged 18 to 35 who had mild COVID-19 (a few samples of this study predate the infection). Cell type and time point are not known. The chain joins TRBV27 to TRBJ2-7; 8 nucleotides agree with TRBD2. The specimen sequenced was PBMCs or a T cell subset sorted from them (not recorded which). The CDR3 protein is CASSPSYRDVREVQYF. The CDR3 DNA follows: TGTGCCAGCAGTCCCTCCTACAGGGACGTGCGGGAGGTGCAGTACTTC.